What follows is one T cell receptor (beta chain) and its context. There are 15 residues in the CDR3. Germline values: CDR1 SGHAT, CDR2 FQNNGV. This specimen comes from a study of blood T cells in healthy people across ages. A second roughly 6 to 12 cycle PCR used barcoded and J-beta primers. Every cDNA was tagged by a template-switch adaptor with 12 random nucleotides. MiXCR was run by TCRdb on the 5' RACE reads, yielding one entry per CDR3 protein. The data show about 1.7 million distinct CDR3 sequences, 28% seen once. Sequencing used blood. This sequence originates from a woman aged 30 to 39 in good health. This chain joins TRBV11-2 and TRBJ2-5; 10 bases are shared with TRBD1. Gene TRBJ2-7 matches the end of the DNA better, so the J call may be wrong. CDR3 sequence (DNA): TGTGCCAGCAGCCCGTCGACAGGGGGCTCGGTCGAGCAGTACTTC. Its protein is CASSPSTGGSVEQYF.